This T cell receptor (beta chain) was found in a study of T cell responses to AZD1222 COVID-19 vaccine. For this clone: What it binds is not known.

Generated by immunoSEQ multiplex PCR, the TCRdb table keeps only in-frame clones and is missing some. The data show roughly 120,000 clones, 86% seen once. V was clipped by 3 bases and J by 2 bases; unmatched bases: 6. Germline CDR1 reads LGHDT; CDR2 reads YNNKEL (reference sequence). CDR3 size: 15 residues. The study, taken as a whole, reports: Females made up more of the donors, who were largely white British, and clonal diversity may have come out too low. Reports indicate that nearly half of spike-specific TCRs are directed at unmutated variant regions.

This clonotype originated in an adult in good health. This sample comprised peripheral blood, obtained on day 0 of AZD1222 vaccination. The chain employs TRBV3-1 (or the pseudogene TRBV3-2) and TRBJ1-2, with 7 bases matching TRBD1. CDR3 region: CASSHRDRENYGYTF. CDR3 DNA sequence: TGTGCCAGCAGCCACCGGGACAGAGAAAACTATGGCTACACCTTC.